This T cell receptor beta chain is drawn from a study of early stage breast cancer tumors (dated 2017 in TCRdb). Turning to the overall study: Of the approximately 15 invasive breast tumors, more than 9 were found to be estrogen receptor-positive, progesterone receptor-positive and HER2-negative. Of the approximately twelve ER+/PR+/HER2- tumors, eight were classified as invasive ductal carcinomas and four as invasive lobular carcinomas. The average read coverage per sample was roughly 10-fold. A total of 2.7 million or so templates, representing some 1.2 million unique clonotypes, were detected across all samples. What the study reported, not specific to this receptor: Tumors showed about 2.5-fold higher T cell density and higher clonality than adjacent normal breast tissue. Bulk genomic DNA sequencing of unsorted cells missed chain pairing and functional markers such as CD4, CD8 and FOXP3. Because the cohort was small, a breakdown by tumor subtype could not be done. Enriched TCRB sequences shared across patients were found to be mostly commonly generated sequences that were unlikely to play an important role in the tumor microenvironment. Repertoires from blood and normal breast were more alike than repertoires from blood and tumor, and in about 85% of the 16 patients, comparing each tissue with blood separated tumor from normal.

Two independent genomic DNA replicates were amplified for each sample, with around 0.5 ug used for blood and about 1.5 ug for tumor or normal breast. Following the manufacturer's instructions, the ImmunoSeq Intro kit was used to carry out TCRB sequencing on genomic DNA. Multiplex PCR was run for about 30 cycles using proprietary primers and spike-in control sequences for absolute quantification. Single-end 150-bp reads were used to sequence an 87-bp fragment covering the CDR3 and the flanking V and J genes. Seven samples, with two replicates for each sample, were multiplexed per lane of an Illumina MiSeq using version 3.0 chemistry. As for the original processing: Raw data were processed with the vendor's proprietary pipeline, and both replicates were merged into a single result per sample. To define clonotypes, the study grouped productive rearrangements that shared the V-gene family, CDR3 amino acid sequence and J-gene segment. To compute clonality, the normalized Shannon entropy (Pielou evenness) of TCRB abundances was subtracted from 1. T cell density was estimated as total templates divided by the number of input cells, with the number of input cells inferred from the DNA input amount. Recon with default parameters was used to estimate total repertoire diversity and clonality. Clonotypes with over 0.1% abundance in tumor and at least 32-fold higher abundance in tumor than in normal breast were defined as tumor-enriched. Drawn from immuneACCESS, this table holds only the in-frame rearrangements with V and J called that TCRdb kept. Clones are partly lost; checked studies trace under half to an unresolved V gene and leave the rest unexplained. The V and J calls and clone size come from that table; D and trimming were worked out from the DNA. This sample comprises about 21,000 clones, about three quarters of them detected only once. The leading ten clones occupy around a quarter of the sample.

The study profiled bulk TCR beta-chain repertoires in matched peripheral blood, tumor and adjacent normal breast tissue taken from some 15 patients with early-stage breast cancer. Before surgery, roughly 5-10 mL of whole blood was collected in EDTA tubes and processed within 2 hours. Peripheral blood mononuclear cells were isolated by Ficoll-Paque centrifugation in SepMate-50 tubes. For storage in liquid nitrogen, PBMCs were cryopreserved as aliquots of about 2 to 4 million cells in around 90% FBS with approximately 10% DMSO. The Qiagen AllPrep DNA/RNA Mini kit was used to extract genomic DNA. After removal of 5 bases from V and 5 bases from J, the junction retains 3 bases not matched to a gene. Reading from cysteine to phenylalanine, the CDR3 counts 12 amino acids. Only the CDR3 portion is preserved as DNA: 36 bases, with reading frame beginning at the first base. CDR1 and CDR2 (MNHEY, SVGAGI) derive from the germline V gene.

With regard to this clone: It has no known antigen specificity. Base qualities are not recorded, but no much larger clone differs from it by a single base.

The specimen was blood. The receptor's source is a person between 60 and 70 years old with breast cancer. This chain is built from TRBV6-5 and TRBJ2-7; TRBD1 aligns with 7 central bases. In nucleotide form, the sequence is TGTGCCAGCAGTCTTACAGGGGACGAGCAGTACTTC. Its translation reads: CASSLTGDEQYF.